These T cell receptor beta chains were read from a single sample in a study of cytomegalovirus exposure and HLA in healthy donors. Measured with immunoSEQ multiplex PCR; TCRdb has only the in-frame clones, and not every one. The sample spans tens of thousands of clones; the ten largest clones claim roughly a quarter. Sequences were obtained from PBMCs. These receptors were collected from a man aged 40-50 years in good health and CMV-seropositive. CDR3s include the opening cysteine and the closing phenylalanine or tryptophan. A D gene is named only where the DNA matches it firmly.

15	TRBV19	TRBJ1-5	TRBD1	TGTGCCAGTAGTGTCGGGACAGGGAACAATCAGCCCCAGCATTTT	CASSVGTGNNQPQHF
15	TRBV30	TRBJ2-3	TRBD1	TGTGCCTGGAGTGCCGGGACAGCAATCACAGATACGCAGTATTTT	CAWSAGTAITDTQYF
15	TRBV30	TRBJ2-3	TRBD1	TGTGCCTGGAGCAGAGGACAGGTTAGCACAGATACGCAGTATTTT	CAWSRGQVSTDTQYF
13	TRBV6-4	TRBJ1-5	TRBD1	TGTGCCAGCCCGGGACAGCCCTATCAGCCCCAGCATTTT	CASPGQPYQPQHF
13	TRBV28	TRBJ2-7	.	TGTGCCAGCAGTCCCTCGAATGGCGACTGGCAGTACTTC	CASSPSNGDWQYF
14	TRBV28	TRBJ2-1	.	TGTGCCAGCAGTTTGGGGACACCGAATAATGAGCAGTTCTTC	CASSLGTPNNEQFF
14	TRBV7-2	TRBJ2-7	TRBD1	TGTGCCAGCAGCTTAGTTAGGACAGGAGGTGGGCAGTACTTC	CASSLVRTGGGQYF
13	TRBV19	TRBJ2-5	TRBD1	TGTGCCAGTAGTATGAGGACAGGAGAGACCCAGTACTTC	CASSMRTGETQYF
17	TRBV6-1	TRBJ2-5	TRBD2	TGTGCCAGCAGTGGTAGACTAGCGGGAGGGAGCGTTGTGACCCAGTACTTC	CASSGRLAGGSVVTQYF
14	TRBV29-1	TRBJ2-5	TRBD2	TGCAGCGCACCGACTAGCGGGGGAGCGGAGACCCAGTACTTC	CSAPTSGGAETQYF
14	TRBV10-2	TRBJ2-1	.	TGCGCCAGCGTTAGGCAGGGTCGGTACAATGAGCAGTTCTTC	CASVRQGRYNEQFF
11	TRBV18	TRBJ2-7	.	TGTGCCAGCTCATCATCCCCCGAGCAGTACTTC	CASSSSPEQYF
13	TRBV2	TRBJ2-2	.	TGTGCCAGCAGCCCCGAGGGCACCGGGGAGCTGTTTTTT	CASSPEGTGELFF
15	TRBV7-7	TRBJ2-2	.	TGTGCTAGCAGCCCAGGGCGTCAAAATACCGGGGAGCTGTTTTTT	CASSPGRQNTGELFF
14	TRBV19	TRBJ1-4	TRBD1	TGTGCCAGTACCCAGACAGGGTTCGGCGAAAAACTGTTTTTT	CASTQTGFGEKLFF
11	TRBV29-1	TRBJ1-1	.	TGCAGCGCCCGCCAGGGGACTGAAGCTTTCTTT	CSARQGTEAFF
16	TRBV9	TRBJ2-5	.	TGTGCCAGCAGCGCCAGCCGGGACACAAGGGGAGAGACCCAGTACTTC	CASSASRDTRGETQYF
14	TRBV4-2	TRBJ2-5	TRBD1	TGTGCCAGCAGCCGAGACAGGGGTTCGGAGACCCAGTACTTC	CASSRDRGSETQYF
15	TRBV11-2	TRBJ2-5	.	TGTGCCAGCAGCTTAGTAGTGCAGGGCTGGGAGACCCAGTACTTC	CASSLVVQGWETQYF
11	TRBV9	TRBJ2-1	.	TGTGCCAGCAGCGGAGACAATGAGCAGTTCTTC	CASSGDNEQFF
13	TRBV7-6	TRBJ2-2	TRBD2	TGTGCCAGCACGCGGGAGCAGGCGGGGGAGCTGTTTTTT	CASTREQAGELFF
13	TRBV28	TRBJ2-5	.	TGTGCCAGCAGTACTGACAGGAAGAGAACCCAGTACTTC	CASSTDRKRTQYF
13	TRBV28	TRBJ1-2	.	TGTGCCAGCAGTTTGGTCAGGGCCGGTGGCTACACCTTC	CASSLVRAGGYTF
13	TRBV7-9	TRBJ1-1	.	TGTGCCAGCAGCGGGAGGGGGAACACTGAAGCTTTCTTT	CASSGRGNTEAFF
14	TRBV6-1	TRBJ1-1	.	TGTGCCAGCAGTGTGGAAGTAGGGGGCACTGAAGCTTTCTTT	CASSVEVGGTEAFF
15	TRBV7-3	TRBJ2-7	TRBD2	TGTGCCAGCAGCCCGGGACTAGCGGGGTCGAGCGAGCAGTACTTC	CASSPGLAGSSEQYF
15	TRBV5-1	TRBJ1-2	.	TGCGCCAGCAGCTTGGATACAACCGGGGGGTATGGCTACACCTTC	CASSLDTTGGYGYTF
15	TRBV6-6	TRBJ2-3	TRBD1	TGTGCCAGCAGTGCCCGGGACAGGACACCAGATACGCAGTATTTT	CASSARDRTPDTQYF
13	TRBV6-6	TRBJ2-5	TRBD2	TGTGCCAGCAGGCGGGGGGACCCATGGACCCAGTACTTC	CASRRGDPWTQYF
16	TRBV9	TRBJ2-1	.	TGTGCCAGCAGCGTAGCTTGGACAGGGAGGGTCAATGAGCAGTTCTTC	CASSVAWTGRVNEQFF
14	TRBV18	TRBJ1-1	TRBD1	TGTGCCAGCTCACCGGGACAGGGGAACACTGAAGCTTTCTTT	CASSPGQGNTEAFF
15	TRBV29-1	TRBJ1-6	TRBD1	TGCAGCGTTTCCTCCGGGACAGGGTCGAATTCACCCCTCCACTTT	CSVSSGTGSNSPLHF
16	TRBV19	TRBJ2-3	TRBD2	TGTGCCAGTAGTGTCCCGGGACTAGCGGGTACAGATACGCAGTATTTT	CASSVPGLAGTDTQYF
15	TRBV5-8	TRBJ2-1	TRBD2	TGTGCCAGCAGCTTGAACGGCGGGAGGGCCGCTGAGCAGTTCTTC	CASSLNGGRAAEQFF
16	TRBV27	TRBJ2-6	.	TGTGCCAGCAGTTTGGGGCTTTTTTCTGGGGCCAACGTCCTGACTTTC	CASSLGLFSGANVLTF
14	TRBV28	TRBJ2-7	TRBD2	TGTGCCAGCGGATCGGGACTAGCGGGGGGGCCGCAGTACTTC	CASGSGLAGGPQYF
15	TRBV5-1	TRBJ2-7	TRBD2	TGCGCCAGCAGCCTCTTAGCGGGAGAGACGTACGAGCAGTACTTC	CASSLLAGETYEQYF
13	TRBV5-1	TRBJ2-7	.	TGCGCCAGCAGCTTGGTGGAGTCCGGCGAGCAGTACTTC	CASSLVESGEQYF
14	TRBV7-9	TRBJ1-2	TRBD1	TGTGCCAGCAGCCGCGGACAGGGCGCGGTAGGCTACACCTTC	CASSRGQGAVGYTF
15	TRBV15	TRBJ1-1	TRBD1	TGTGCCACCAGCAGAGCGGGACAGACGAACACTGAAGCTTTCTTT	CATSRAGQTNTEAFF
15	TRBV7-8	TRBJ2-5	TRBD2	TGTGCCAGCAGCTATAGCGGGGGGGTTGGAGAGACCCAGTACTTC	CASSYSGGVGETQYF
14	TRBV29-1	TRBJ2-2	TRBD2	TGCAGCGTTTGGTCTAGCGGGGACACCGGGGAGCTGTTTTTT	CSVWSSGDTGELFF
18	TRBV19	TRBJ2-1	TRBD2	TGTGCCAGTAGTTTGACTAGCGGGGGGCCCAGCTCCTACAATGAGCAGTTCTTC	CASSLTSGGPSSYNEQFF
17	TRBV29-1	TRBJ2-3	TRBD2	TGCAGCGTTGATTCCCCCTTGGGTAGCGGGAGCACAGATACGCAGTATTTT	CSVDSPLGSGSTDTQYF